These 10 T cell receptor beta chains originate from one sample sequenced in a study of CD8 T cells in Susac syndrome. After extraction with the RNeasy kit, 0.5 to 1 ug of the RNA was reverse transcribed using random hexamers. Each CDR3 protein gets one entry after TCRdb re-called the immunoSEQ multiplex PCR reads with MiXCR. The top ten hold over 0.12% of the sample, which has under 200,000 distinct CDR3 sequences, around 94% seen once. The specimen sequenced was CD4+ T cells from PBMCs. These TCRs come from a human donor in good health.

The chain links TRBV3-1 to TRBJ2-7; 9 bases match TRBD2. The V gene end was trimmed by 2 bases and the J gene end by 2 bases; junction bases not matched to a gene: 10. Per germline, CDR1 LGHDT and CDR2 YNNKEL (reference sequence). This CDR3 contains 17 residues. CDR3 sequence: CASSQPPGTSRTYEQYF. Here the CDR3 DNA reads TGTGCCAGCAGCCAACCCCCAGGGACTAGCAGAACCTACGAGCAGTACTTC.

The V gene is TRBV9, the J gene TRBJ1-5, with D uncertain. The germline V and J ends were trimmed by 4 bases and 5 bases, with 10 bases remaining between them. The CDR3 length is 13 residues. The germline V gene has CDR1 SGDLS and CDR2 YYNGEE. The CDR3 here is CASSPAPDQPQHF. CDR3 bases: TGTGCCAGCAGCCCCGCCCCCGATCAGCCCCAGCATTTT.

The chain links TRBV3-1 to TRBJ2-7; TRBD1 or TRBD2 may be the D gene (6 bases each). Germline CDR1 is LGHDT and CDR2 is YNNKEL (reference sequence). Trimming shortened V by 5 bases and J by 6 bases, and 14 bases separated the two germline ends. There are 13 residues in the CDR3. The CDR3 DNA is TGTGCCAGCAGCGCCTCGGGGGCAGGCGAGCAGTACTTC. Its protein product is CASSASGAGEQYF.

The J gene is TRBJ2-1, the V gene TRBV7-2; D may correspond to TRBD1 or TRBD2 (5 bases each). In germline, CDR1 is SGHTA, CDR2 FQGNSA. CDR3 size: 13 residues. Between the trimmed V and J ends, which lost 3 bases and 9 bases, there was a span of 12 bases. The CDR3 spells CASSLDRGVEQFF. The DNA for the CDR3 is TGTGCCAGCAGCTTGGACCGAGGGGTTGAGCAGTTCTTC.

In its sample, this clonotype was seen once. CDR3 DNA: TGCGCCAGCAGCCACGTCGGGACAGGCCATGGCTACACCTTC. This encodes CASSHVGTGHGYTF. This chain joins TRBV4-3 and TRBJ1-2, with 8 bases aligning to TRBD1. Germline-derived CDR1 and CDR2 are LGHNA and YSLEER. CDR3 length equals 14 residues. V shed 3 bases and J 6 bases; nucleotides not matched to a gene: 6.

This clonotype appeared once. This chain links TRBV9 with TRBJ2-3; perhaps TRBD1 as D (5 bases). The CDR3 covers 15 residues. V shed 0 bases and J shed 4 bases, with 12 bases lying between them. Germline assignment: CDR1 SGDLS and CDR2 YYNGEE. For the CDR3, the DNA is TGTGCCAGCAGCGTAGTTGATTGGGGCCCAGATACGCAGTATTTT. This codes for CASSVVDWGPDTQYF. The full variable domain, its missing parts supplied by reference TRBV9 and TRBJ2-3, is DSGVTQTPKHLITATGQRVTLRCSPRSGDLSVYWYQQSLDQGLQFLIQYYNGEERAKGNILERFSAQQFPDLHSELNLSSLELGDSALYFCASSVVDWGPDTQYFGPGTRLTVL.

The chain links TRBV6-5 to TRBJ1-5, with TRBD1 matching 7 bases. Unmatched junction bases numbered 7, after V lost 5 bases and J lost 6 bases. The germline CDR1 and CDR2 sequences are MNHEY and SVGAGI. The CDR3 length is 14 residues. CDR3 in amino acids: CASSVDRVVQPQHF. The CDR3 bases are TGTGCCAGCAGTGTCGACAGGGTAGTTCAGCCCCAGCATTTT.

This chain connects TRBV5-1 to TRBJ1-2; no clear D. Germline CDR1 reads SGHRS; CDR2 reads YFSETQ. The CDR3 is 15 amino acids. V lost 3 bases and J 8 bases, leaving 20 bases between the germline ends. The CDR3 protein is CASSSPGVDGTGYTF. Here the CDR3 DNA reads TGCGCCAGCAGCTCTCCCGGGGTGGACGGAACGGGCTACACCTTC.

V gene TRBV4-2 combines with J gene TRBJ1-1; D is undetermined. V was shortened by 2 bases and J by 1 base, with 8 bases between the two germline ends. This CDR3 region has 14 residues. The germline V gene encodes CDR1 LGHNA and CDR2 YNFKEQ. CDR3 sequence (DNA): TGTGCCAGCAGCCAAAAGCTACAGAACACTGAAGCTTTCTTT. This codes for CASSQKLQNTEAFF.

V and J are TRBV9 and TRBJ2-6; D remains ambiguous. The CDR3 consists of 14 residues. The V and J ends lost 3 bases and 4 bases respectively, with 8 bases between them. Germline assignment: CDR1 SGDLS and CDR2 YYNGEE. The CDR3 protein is CASSEVTGANVLTF. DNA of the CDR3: TGTGCCAGCAGCGAAGTAACCGGGGCCAACGTCCTGACTTTC.